The present TCR beta chain was sequenced within a study of glioma-infiltrating T cells. TCR alpha and beta CDR3 regions were amplified from RNA using iRepertoire nested multiplex PCR. Input was roughly 85-450 ng of tissue mRNA or PBMC total RNA. TCRdb called the multiplex PCR reads again in MiXCR, with one record for every CDR3 protein. The data show 150,000 to 200,000 distinct CDR3 sequences, more than 25% seen once. The germline V gene has CDR1 SNHLY and CDR2 FYNNEI. This CDR3 is built from 14 residues. The V gene lost 7 bases and the J gene lost 5 bases, with 15 bases spanning the gap. The chain carries TRBV2 and TRBJ2-1; D uncertain. The clonotype was recovered from a human donor with low-grade glioma or glioblastoma, undergoing nonglioma brain surgery, or in good health (not recorded which). Sequenced input: glioma tissue, nonneoplastic brain tissue, or PBMCs (not recorded which). DNA for the CDR3: TGTGCCAGCATTGGAACTCTTCGAAACAATGAGCAGTTCTTC. Its translation is CASIGTLRNNEQFF.